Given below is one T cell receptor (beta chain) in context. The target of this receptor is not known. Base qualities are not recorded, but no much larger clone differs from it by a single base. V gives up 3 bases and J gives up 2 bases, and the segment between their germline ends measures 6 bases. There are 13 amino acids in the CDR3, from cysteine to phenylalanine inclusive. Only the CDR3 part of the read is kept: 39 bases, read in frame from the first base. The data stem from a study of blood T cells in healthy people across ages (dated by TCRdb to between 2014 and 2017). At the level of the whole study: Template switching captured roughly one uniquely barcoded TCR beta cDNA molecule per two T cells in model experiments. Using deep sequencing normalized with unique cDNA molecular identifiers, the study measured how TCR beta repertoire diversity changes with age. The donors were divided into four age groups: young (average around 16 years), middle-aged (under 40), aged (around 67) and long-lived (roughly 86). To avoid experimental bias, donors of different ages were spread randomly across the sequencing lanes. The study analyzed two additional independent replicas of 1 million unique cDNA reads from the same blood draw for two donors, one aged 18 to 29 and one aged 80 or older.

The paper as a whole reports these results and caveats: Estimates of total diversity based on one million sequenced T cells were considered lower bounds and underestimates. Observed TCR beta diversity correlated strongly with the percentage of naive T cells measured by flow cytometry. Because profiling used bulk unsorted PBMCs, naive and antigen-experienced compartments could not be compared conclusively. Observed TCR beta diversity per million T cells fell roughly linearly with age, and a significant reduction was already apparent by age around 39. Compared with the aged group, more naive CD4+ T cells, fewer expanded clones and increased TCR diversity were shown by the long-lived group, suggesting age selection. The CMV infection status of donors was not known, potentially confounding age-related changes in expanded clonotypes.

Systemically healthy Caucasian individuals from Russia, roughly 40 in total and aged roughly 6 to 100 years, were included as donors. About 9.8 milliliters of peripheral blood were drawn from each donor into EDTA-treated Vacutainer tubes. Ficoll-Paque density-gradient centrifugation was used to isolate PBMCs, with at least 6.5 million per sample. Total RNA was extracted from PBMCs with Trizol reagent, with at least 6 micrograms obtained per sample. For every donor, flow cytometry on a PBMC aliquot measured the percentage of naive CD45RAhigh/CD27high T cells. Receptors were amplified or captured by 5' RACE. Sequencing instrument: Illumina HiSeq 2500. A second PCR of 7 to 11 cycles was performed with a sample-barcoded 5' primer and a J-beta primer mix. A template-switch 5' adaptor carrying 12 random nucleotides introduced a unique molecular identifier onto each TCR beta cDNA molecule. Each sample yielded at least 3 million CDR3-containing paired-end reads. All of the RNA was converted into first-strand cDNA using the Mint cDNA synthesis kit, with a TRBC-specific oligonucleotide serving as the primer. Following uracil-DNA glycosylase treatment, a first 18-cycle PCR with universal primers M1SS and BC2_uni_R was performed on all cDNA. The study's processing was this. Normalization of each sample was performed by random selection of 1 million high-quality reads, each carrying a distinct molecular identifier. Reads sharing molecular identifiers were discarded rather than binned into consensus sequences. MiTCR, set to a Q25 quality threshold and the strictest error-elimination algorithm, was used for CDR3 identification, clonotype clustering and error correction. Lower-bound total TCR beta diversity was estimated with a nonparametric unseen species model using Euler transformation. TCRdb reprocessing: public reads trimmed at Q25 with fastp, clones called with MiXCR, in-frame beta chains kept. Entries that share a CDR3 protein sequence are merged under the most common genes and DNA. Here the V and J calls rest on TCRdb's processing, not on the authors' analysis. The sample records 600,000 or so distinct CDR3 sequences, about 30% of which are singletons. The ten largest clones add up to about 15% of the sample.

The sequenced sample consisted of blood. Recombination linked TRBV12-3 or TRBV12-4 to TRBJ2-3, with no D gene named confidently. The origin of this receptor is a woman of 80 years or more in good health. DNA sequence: TGTGCCAGCAGTTTCCGACTCACAGATACGCAGTATTTT. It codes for CASSFRLTDTQYF.